This TCR beta chain was captured by sequencing in a study of radiotherapy plus CTLA-4 blockade in lung cancer. Study background: Objective response rate was over 15%; disease control rate, about 28%.

In germline, CDR1 is SGHKS, CDR2 YYEKEE (reference sequence). This CDR3 contains 16 residues. The V and J ends lost 4 bases and 1 base respectively, with 18 bases between them. Study-wide points: Blood TCR clones of tumor origin expanded after radiotherapy plus ipilimumab. The authors reported that early blood T cell clone dynamics, with interferon-beta, best predicted response.

Note on this clone: The antigen is undetermined.

The repertoire was sequenced with immunoSEQ multiplex PCR; TCRdb's copy has only in-frame clones and lacks some. The profile shows 40,000 or so clones, roughly 60% of them singletons. This specimen consisted of peripheral blood, obtained from a patient treated with radiotherapy plus ipilimumab. The rearrangement uses TRBV5-5 and TRBJ2-7, with a tentative D call TRBD1 (6 bases). The receptor comes from a human donor with non-small cell lung cancer who had a partial response to radiotherapy plus ipilimumab. The CDR3 loop reads CASSRGPSGTSYEQYF. The DNA for the CDR3 is TGTGCCAGCAGCCGAGGGCCGTCAGGGACATCCTACGAGCAGTACTTC.